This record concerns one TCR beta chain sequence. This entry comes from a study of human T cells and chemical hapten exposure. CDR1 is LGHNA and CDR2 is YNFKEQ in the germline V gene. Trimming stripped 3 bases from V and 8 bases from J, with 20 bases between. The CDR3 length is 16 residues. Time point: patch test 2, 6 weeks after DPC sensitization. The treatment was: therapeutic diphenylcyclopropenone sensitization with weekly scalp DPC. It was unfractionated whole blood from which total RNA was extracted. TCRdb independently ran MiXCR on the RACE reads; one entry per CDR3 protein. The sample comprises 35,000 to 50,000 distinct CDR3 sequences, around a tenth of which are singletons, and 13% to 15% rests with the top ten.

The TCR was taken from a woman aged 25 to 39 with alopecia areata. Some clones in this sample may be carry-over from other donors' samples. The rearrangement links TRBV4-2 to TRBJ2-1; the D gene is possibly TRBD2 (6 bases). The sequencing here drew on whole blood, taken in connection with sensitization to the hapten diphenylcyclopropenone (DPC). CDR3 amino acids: CASSHQLGGSLHEQFF. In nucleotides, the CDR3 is TGTGCCAGCAGCCATCAATTGGGGGGATCCCTACATGAGCAGTTCTTC.